The present entry profiles one TCR beta chain with its context. This sample was taken from a study of Graves' ophthalmopathy and Graves' hyperthyroidism. V lost 3 bases to trimming and J lost 3 bases, with 11 bases between them. The germline gives CDR1 GTSNPN, CDR2 SVGIG (reference sequence). This CDR3 is 13 amino acids long. For repertoire sequencing, the TCR beta CDR3 regions were amplified from RNA transcripts. Second-round multiplex PCR came after first-round RT-PCR with HTBI primers. TCRdb fed the multiplex PCR reads into MiXCR, producing one record per CDR3 protein. The table has 400,000 or so distinct CDR3 sequences, about 18% seen once.

The TCR comes from an adult woman with stable Graves' hyperthyroidism. Sequencing used peripheral blood. The V call is TRBV30, the J call TRBJ1-2; tentative D call: TRBD1 (6 bases). The CDR3 bases are TGTGCCTGGAGGGCCCAGGGGTACTATGGCTACACCTTC. As protein: CAWRAQGYYGYTF.